Listed here are 11 T cell receptor beta chains from one sample, sequenced in a study of T cell responses to AZD1222 COVID-19 vaccine. Clones were sequenced by immunoSEQ multiplex PCR, and TCRdb holds only the in-frame ones, with some missing. The profile shows about 120,000 clones, 87% of them singletons. The source was peripheral blood, collected on day 0 of AZD1222 vaccination. The source is an adult in good health.

The genes are TRBV9 and TRBJ2-3; 10 bases align to TRBD2. V gave up 0 bases and J gave up 0 bases; unmatched junction bases: 7. The V gene's germline CDR1 is SGDLS and CDR2 YYNGEE. The CDR3 is 18 residues long. The CDR3 coding sequence is TGTGCCAGCAGCGTAGGGGGTAGCGGGAGGCCCAGCACAGATACGCAGTATTTT. This encodes CASSVGGSGRPSTDTQYF.

The chain couples TRBV15 to TRBJ1-5; a possible D gene is TRBD1 (6 bases). The CDR3 runs to 16 residues. The germline V and J ends were trimmed by 3 bases and 0 bases, with 12 bases remaining between them. From germline, CDR1 is LNHNV and CDR2 YYDKDF (reference sequence). The CDR3 loop reads CATSSRTDYSNQPQHF. The CDR3 DNA sequence: TGTGCCACCAGCAGCCGGACAGATTATAGCAATCAGCCCCAGCATTTT.

The chain carries TRBV7-2 and TRBJ2-2; D possibly corresponds to TRBD2 (5 bases). CDR1 and CDR2 (germline): SGHTA, FQGNSA. The ends were cut back, 0 bases at V and 4 bases at J, with 12 bases in the middle. The CDR3 consists of 16 residues. The CDR3 DNA is TGTGCCAGCAGCTTAGCTTCTAGCTACGCCACCGGGGAGCTGTTTTTT. Its translation: CASSLASSYATGELFF.

The V and J genes are TRBV5-1 and TRBJ2-1, with TRBD2 matching over 9 bases. V shed 4 bases and J 2 bases; nucleotides not matched to a gene: 4. This CDR3 has 15 amino acids. Germline V lookup: CDR1 SGHRS, CDR2 YFSETQ. CDR3 sequence reads: CASSPLAGAYNEQFF. The CDR3 region has the DNA TGCGCCAGCAGCCCCTTAGCGGGAGCCTACAATGAGCAGTTCTTC.

V and J are TRBV6-6 and TRBJ2-7; 8 nucleotides match TRBD1. The germline CDR1 and CDR2 sequences are MNHNY and SVGAGI (reference sequence). Trimming took 2 bases from V and 4 from J; bases not matched to a gene: 1. The CDR3 consists of 13 residues. The CDR3 nucleotides are TGTGCCAGCAGTTACGGGACAGGATACGAGCAGTACTTC. Protein product: CASSYGTGYEQYF.

The V and J genes are TRBV7-9 and TRBJ2-1, with a possible D match to TRBD1 (5 bases). Germline V gives CDR1 SEHNR, CDR2 FQNEAQ (reference sequence). CDR3 length equals 15 residues. V lost 6 bases to trimming and J lost 6 bases, with 18 bases between them. The DNA of the CDR3 is TGTGCCAGCAGGCCACTGACATCGCAGGGCAATGAGCAGTTCTTC. Its protein product is CASRPLTSQGNEQFF.

The chain uses TRBV6-6 and TRBJ1-1; TRBD1 is a possible D gene (5 bases). V was pared by 2 bases and J by 3 bases, with 10 bases between. CDR1 and CDR2 from the germline V gene are MNHNY and SVGAGI (reference sequence). The CDR3 totals 14 residues. The CDR3 protein is CASSYHSGDTEAFF. The CDR3 bases are TGTGCCAGCAGTTACCACTCGGGGGACACTGAAGCTTTCTTT.

Only one count was recorded for this clone. This chain joins TRBV28 and TRBJ1-5; weak D call: TRBD1 (6 bases). The germline V and J ends were trimmed by 6 bases and 0 bases, with 12 bases remaining between them. This CDR3 spans 15 amino acids. In germline, CDR1 is MDHEN, CDR2 SYDVKM. The CDR3 nucleotides read TGTGCCAGCAGAAGGACAGTTTATAGCAATCAGCCCCAGCATTTT. Its translation: CASRRTVYSNQPQHF.

V gene TRBV23-1 combines with J gene TRBJ1-6; 8 positions match TRBD1. TRBV23-1 is marked as an open reading frame, function uncertain. V trimming: 2 bases; J trimming: 10 bases; junction bases outside the gene matches: 10. The CDR3 has 16 amino acids. CDR3 sequence reads: CASSQARLGTGSPLHF. The CDR3 DNA sequence: TGCGCCAGCAGTCAAGCTCGGCTGGGGACAGGATCACCCCTCCACTTT.

This clone was counted a few times. The V gene is TRBV18, the J gene TRBJ1-1; D gene unclear. Germline lookup yields CDR1 KGHSH and CDR2 LQKENI. Trimming stripped 3 bases from V and 8 bases from J, with 7 bases between. This CDR3 spans 11 amino acids. CDR3 DNA: TGTGCCAGCTCACCCCACGGGGAAGCTTTCTTT. Translated, it gives CASSPHGEAFF.

This rearrangement joins TRBV10-3 to TRBJ2-7; D gene uncertain. The germline V and J ends were trimmed by 0 bases and 0 bases, with 9 bases remaining between them. CDR1 ENHRY and CDR2 SYGVKD come from the germline V gene. There are 15 residues in the CDR3. CDR3 DNA sequence: TGTGCCATCAGTGAGTCCGGTCAGGCCTCCTACGAGCAGTACTTC. Translation: CAISESGQASYEQYF.